This TCR beta chain derives from a study of regulatory T cells in long-lasting Graves disease. About the research overall: Duration of antithyroid drug therapy among newly diagnosed Graves' patients was under 3 months.

Time point of the sample: newly diagnosed GD, antithyroid drugs for less than 3 months. Researchers made the TCR library from RNA that was extracted from PBMCs. Patient provenance is recorded as an endocrinology department in Xi'an, China. CDR3-region Arm-PCR and iRepertoire HTBI primers produced the TCR beta libraries. TCRdb redid the calling of the multiplex PCR reads with MiXCR, one entry per CDR3 protein. There are under 300,000 distinct CDR3 sequences in the sample; roughly 21% occur only once, and about 14% lies in the top ten. Study outcomes and limitations: The study found TRBV28, TRBJ1-2 and TRBJ2-5 favored in persistent disease. Persistent-disease Graves' patients showed less TCR diversity than new cases.

This CDR3 is 15 amino acids long. V was clipped by 2 bases and J by 2 bases, with 10 bases between them. Germline V lookup: CDR1 ENHRY, CDR2 SYGVKD. This clonotype has only one observation. What it binds is not known. The rearrangement links TRBV10-3 to TRBJ2-1; TRBD2 might be the D (7 bases). The material sequenced was peripheral blood mononuclear cells (PBMCs), taken at new diagnosis, from a patient treated with antithyroid drugs. This TCR was recovered from a female donor with Graves disease. The CDR3 DNA is TGTGCCATCAGTGAGAGGGGGGGGGCCTACAATGAGCAGTTCTTC. As protein: CAISERGGAYNEQFF.